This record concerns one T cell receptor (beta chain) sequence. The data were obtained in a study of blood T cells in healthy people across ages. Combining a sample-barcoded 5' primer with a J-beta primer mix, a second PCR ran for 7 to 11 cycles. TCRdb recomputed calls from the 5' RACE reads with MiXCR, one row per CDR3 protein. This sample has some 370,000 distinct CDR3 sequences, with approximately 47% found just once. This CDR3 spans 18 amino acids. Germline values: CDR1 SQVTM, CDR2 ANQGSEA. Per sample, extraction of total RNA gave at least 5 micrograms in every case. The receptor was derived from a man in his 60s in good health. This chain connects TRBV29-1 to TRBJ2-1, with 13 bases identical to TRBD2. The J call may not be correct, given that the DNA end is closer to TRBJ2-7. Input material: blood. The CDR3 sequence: CSVGAGTSGASSYNEQYF. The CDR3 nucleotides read TGCAGCGTTGGGGCCGGGACTAGCGGGGCTAGCTCCTACAATGAGCAGTACTTC.